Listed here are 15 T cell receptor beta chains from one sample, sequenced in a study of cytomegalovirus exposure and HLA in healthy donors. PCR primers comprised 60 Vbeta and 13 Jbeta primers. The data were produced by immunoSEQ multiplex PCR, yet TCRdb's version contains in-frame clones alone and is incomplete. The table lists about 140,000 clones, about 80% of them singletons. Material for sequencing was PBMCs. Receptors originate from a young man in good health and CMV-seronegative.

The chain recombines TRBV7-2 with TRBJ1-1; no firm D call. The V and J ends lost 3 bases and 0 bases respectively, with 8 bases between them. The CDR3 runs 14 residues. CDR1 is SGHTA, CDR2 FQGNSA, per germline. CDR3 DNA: TGTGCCAGCAGCTTGCGGTCGATGAACACTGAAGCTTTCTTT. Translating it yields CASSLRSMNTEAFF.

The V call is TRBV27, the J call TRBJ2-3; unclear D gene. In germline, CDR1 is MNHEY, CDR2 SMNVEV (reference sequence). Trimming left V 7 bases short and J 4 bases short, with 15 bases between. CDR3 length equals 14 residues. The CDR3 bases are TGTGCCAGCACCCCCCAATCCCCCCCAGATACGCAGTATTTT. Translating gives CASTPQSPPDTQYF.

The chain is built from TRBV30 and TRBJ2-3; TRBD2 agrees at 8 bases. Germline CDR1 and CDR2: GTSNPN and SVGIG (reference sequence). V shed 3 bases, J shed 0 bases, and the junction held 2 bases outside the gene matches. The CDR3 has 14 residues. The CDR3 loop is CAWRLAASTDTQYF. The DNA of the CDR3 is TGTGCCTGGAGACTAGCGGCTAGCACAGATACGCAGTATTTT.

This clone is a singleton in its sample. CDR3 region: CASSDSGQGNLNTEAFF. The CDR3 coding sequence is TGTGCCAGCAGCGACTCGGGACAGGGGAATTTGAACACTGAAGCTTTCTTT. This chain links TRBV7-2 with TRBJ1-1; 10 positions agree with TRBD1. CDR1 and CDR2 (germline): SGHTA, FQGNSA. This CDR3 is built from 17 residues. Trimming cost V 5 bases and J 0 bases; bases outside gene matches: 9.

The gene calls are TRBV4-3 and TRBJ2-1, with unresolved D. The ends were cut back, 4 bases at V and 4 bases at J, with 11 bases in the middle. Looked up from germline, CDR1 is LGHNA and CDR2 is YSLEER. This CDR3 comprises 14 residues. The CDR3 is CASSPREAYNEQFF. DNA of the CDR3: TGCGCCAGCAGCCCTCGAGAAGCTTACAATGAGCAGTTCTTC.

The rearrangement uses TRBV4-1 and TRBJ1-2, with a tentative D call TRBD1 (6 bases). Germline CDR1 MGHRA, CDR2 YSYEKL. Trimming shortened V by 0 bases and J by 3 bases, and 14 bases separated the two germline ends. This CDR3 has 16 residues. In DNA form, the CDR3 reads TGCGCCAGCAGCCAAGAGCCAGGGGACGGTTACTATGGCTACACCTTC. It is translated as CASSQEPGDGYYGYTF.

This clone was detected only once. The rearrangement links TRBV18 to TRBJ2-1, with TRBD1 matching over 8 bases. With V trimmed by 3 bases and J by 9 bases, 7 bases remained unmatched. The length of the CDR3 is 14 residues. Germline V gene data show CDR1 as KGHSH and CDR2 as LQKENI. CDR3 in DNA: TGTGCCAGCTCACCCAGGGGGCAGGTGCGTGAGCAGTTCTTC. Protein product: CASSPRGQVREQFF.

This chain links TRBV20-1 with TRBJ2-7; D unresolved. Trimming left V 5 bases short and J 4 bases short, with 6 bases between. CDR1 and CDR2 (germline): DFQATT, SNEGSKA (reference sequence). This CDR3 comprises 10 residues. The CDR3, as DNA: TGCAGTGCTCCAATTTACGAGCAGTACTTC. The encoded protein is CSAPIYEQYF.

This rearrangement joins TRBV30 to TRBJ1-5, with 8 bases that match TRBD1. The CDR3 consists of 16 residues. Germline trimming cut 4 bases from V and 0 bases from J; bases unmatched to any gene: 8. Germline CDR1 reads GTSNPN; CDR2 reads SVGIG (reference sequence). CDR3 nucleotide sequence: TGTGCCTGGAAAACCGGGACAGGCTATAGCAATCAGCCCCAGCATTTT. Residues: CAWKTGTGYSNQPQHF.

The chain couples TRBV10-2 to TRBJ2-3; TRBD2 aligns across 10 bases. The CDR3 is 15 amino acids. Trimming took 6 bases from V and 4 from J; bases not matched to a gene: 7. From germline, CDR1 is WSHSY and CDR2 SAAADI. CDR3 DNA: TGCGCCAGCAGCCTTATAGCGGGAGGAGCAGATACGCAGTATTTT. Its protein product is CASSLIAGGADTQYF.

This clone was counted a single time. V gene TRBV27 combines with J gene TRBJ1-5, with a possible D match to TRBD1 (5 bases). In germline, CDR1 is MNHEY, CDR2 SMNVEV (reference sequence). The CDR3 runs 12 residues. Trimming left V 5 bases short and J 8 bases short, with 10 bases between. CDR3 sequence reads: CASSQQGEPQHF. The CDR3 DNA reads TGTGCCAGCAGTCAGCAGGGTGAGCCCCAGCATTTT.

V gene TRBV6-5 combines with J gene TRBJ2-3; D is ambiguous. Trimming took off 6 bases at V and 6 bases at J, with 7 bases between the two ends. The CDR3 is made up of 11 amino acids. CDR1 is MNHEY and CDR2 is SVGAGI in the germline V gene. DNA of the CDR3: TGTGCCAGCAGCCTACAGGATACGCAGTATTTT. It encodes CASSLQDTQYF.

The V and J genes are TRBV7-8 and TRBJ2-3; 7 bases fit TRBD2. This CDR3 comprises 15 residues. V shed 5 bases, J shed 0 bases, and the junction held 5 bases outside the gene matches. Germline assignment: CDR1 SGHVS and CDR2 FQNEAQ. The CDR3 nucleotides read TGTGCCAGCAGCCCAGGGACTATCAGCACAGATACGCAGTATTTT. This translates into CASSPGTISTDTQYF.

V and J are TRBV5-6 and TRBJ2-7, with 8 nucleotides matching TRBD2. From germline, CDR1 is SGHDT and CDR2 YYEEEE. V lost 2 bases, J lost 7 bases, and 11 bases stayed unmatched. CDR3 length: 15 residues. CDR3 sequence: CASSFSSGAPGEQYF. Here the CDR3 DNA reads TGTGCCAGCAGCTTTAGTAGCGGGGCCCCTGGAGAGCAGTACTTC.

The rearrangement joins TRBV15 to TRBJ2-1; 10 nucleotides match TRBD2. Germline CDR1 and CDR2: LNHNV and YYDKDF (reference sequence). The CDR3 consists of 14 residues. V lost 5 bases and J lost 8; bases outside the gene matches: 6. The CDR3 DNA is TGTGCCACCAGCGGACTAGCGGAGAGCTATGAGCAGTTCTTC. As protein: CATSGLAESYEQFF.